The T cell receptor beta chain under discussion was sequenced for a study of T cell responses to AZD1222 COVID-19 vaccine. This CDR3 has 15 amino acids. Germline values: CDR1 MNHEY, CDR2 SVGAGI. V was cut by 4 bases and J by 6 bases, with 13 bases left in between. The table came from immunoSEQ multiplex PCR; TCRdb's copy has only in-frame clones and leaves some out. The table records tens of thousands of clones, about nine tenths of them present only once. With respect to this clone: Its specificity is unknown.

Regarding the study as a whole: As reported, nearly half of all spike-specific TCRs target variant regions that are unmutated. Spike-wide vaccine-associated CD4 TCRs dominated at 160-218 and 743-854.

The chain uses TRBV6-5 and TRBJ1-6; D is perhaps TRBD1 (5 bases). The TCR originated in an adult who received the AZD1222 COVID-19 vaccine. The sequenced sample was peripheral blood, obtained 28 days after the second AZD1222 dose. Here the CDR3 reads CASSSQGPGNSPLHF. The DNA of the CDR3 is TGTGCCAGCAGTTCCCAGGGTCCGGGTAATTCACCCCTCCACTTT.